Below, one T cell receptor (beta chain) is given with its context. Its antigen is undetermined. The analysis combined second doses at about 4 or about 12 weeks. The sample comes from a study of T cell responses to AZD1222 COVID-19 vaccine. General study results and limits: The span of vaccine-associated CD4 TCRs extended across spike, with dominance at 160-218 and 743-854.

Produced via immunoSEQ multiplex PCR; TCRdb's table is partial and in-frame only. Here the sample spans under 200,000 clones, around nine tenths being singletons. The CDR3 is 15 residues long. The V gene's germline CDR1 is SGHNT and CDR2 YYREEE (reference sequence). J gave up 4 bases and V 2 bases, and 4 bases lay outside the gene matches. The sample in question was peripheral blood, obtained 28 days after the second AZD1222 dose. The J gene is TRBJ2-3, the V gene TRBV5-4; TRBD2 aligns across 10 bases. The clonotype comes from an adult who received the AZD1222 COVID-19 vaccine. CDR3 coding DNA: TGTGCCAGCAGCTTAGCGGGAGGGCCCGCAGATACGCAGTATTTT. This gives the protein CASSLAGGPADTQYF.